Below, 20 T cell receptor beta chains from the same sample are listed, as sequenced in a study of T cell responses to AZD1222 COVID-19 vaccine. Only in-frame clones appear in the TCRdb table, and some are missing; sequencing was by immunoSEQ multiplex PCR. The table lists roughly 67,000 clones, roughly 87% of them singletons, with roughly 27% in the top ten. This sample comprised peripheral blood, obtained 28 days after the second AZD1222 dose. The origin of the receptors is an adult who received the AZD1222 COVID-19 vaccine.

The chain has TRBV25-1 and TRBJ2-1; 8 positions agree with TRBD2. Trimming at V came to 8 bases and at J to 1 base, leaving 7 bases not matched to a gene. Germline V CDR1 and CDR2: MGHDK, SYGVNS. The CDR3 length is 15 residues. The CDR3 coding sequence is TGTGCCAGCGGGCGGACTAGCAGTTCCTACAATGAGCAGTTCTTC. This gives the protein CASGRTSSSYNEQFF.

The chain is built from TRBV19 and TRBJ2-5; 8 nucleotides match TRBD1. Looked up from germline, CDR1 is LNHDA and CDR2 is SQIVND (reference sequence). This CDR3 spans 14 amino acids. V was clipped by 9 bases and J by 7 bases; unmatched bases: 13. The DNA for the CDR3 is TGTGCCAGCGCTTGGACAGGGACAAGGGGGACCCAGTACTTC. Residues: CASAWTGTRGTQYF.

The chain's CDR3 is CASSLGMNYEQYF. DNA for the CDR3: TGTGCCAGCAGCTTAGGCATGAACTACGAGCAGTACTTC. This chain connects TRBV7-8 to TRBJ2-7; D is unclear. This CDR3 is 13 amino acids long. Trimming removed 1 base from V and 3 bases from J, with 7 bases in between. CDR1 and CDR2 (germline): SGHVS, FQNEAQ. Full variable domain (remainder filled in from reference TRBV7-8 and TRBJ2-7): GAGVSQSPRYKVAKRGQDVALRCDPISGHVSLFWYQQALGQGPEFLTYFQNEAQLDKSGLPSDRFFAERPEGSVSTLKIQRTQQEDSAVYLCASSLGMNYEQYFGPGTRLTVT.

The rearrangement joins TRBV4-3 to TRBJ1-1, with D perhaps matching TRBD1 (5 bases). V lost 3 bases to trimming and J lost 4 bases, with 15 bases between them. The CDR3 length is 15 residues. CDR1 is LGHNA, CDR2 YSLEER, per germline. CDR3 DNA: TGCGCCAGCAGCCAGGGTGGAGGGGTGGGCACTGAAGCTTTCTTT. This codes for CASSQGGGVGTEAFF.

The gene calls are TRBV19 and TRBJ2-3, with a weak D call TRBD2 (5 bases). The CDR3 runs to 15 residues. In germline, CDR1 is LNHDA, CDR2 SQIVND (reference sequence). Trimming removed 3 bases from V and 5 bases from J, with 15 bases in between. The CDR3 loop is CASSIRGPLRDTQYF. CDR3 DNA: TGTGCCAGTAGTATCAGAGGGCCTCTGAGAGATACGCAGTATTTT. The entire variable domain, with the rest obtained from reference TRBV19 and TRBJ2-3, is as follows: DGGITQSPKYLFRKEGQNVTLSCEQNLNHDAMYWYRQDPGQGLRLIYYSQIVNDFQKGDIAEGYSVSREKKESFPLTVTSAQKNPTAFYLCASSIRGPLRDTQYFGPGTRLTVL.

V is TRBV9 and J is TRBJ2-7; D perhaps matches TRBD1 (6 bases). The CDR3 spans 14 residues. Germline CDR1 SGDLS, CDR2 YYNGEE. The V end was cut by 3 bases, the J end by 7 bases, with 17 bases between. CDR3 sequence: CASSAIQGDGEQYF. The CDR3 nucleotides are TGTGCCAGCAGCGCAATACAGGGAGACGGAGAGCAGTACTTC.

This chain joins TRBV30 and TRBJ2-7, with no clear D. Germline CDR1 is GTSNPN and CDR2 is SVGIG (reference sequence). V lost 1 base and J 9 bases, leaving 13 bases between the germline ends. This CDR3 has 12 residues. CDR3 in amino acids: CAWSGTAAGQYF. CDR3 DNA sequence: TGTGCCTGGAGTGGGACCGCGGCCGGGCAGTACTTC.

This chain uses TRBV7-3 with TRBJ2-1, with 11 bases lining up with TRBD2. V lost 4 bases to trimming and J lost 12 bases; unmatched junction nucleotides: 11. Germline V gene data show CDR1 as SGHTA and CDR2 as FQGTGA. The CDR3 runs 15 residues. CDR3 bases: TGTGCCAGCAGCTCACTAGCGGGAGTCGAATTTGGGCAGTTCTTC. Amino acid sequence: CASSSLAGVEFGQFF.

The V call is TRBV28, the J call TRBJ1-2; no clear D gene. Trimming removed 6 bases at V and 4 bases at J, with 12 bases between. This CDR3 is 13 amino acids long. The germline gives CDR1 MDHEN, CDR2 SYDVKM. CDR3 nucleotides: TGTGCCAGCAGCCCAGACTTGGGCTATGGCTACACCTTC. Its translation: CASSPDLGYGYTF.

J is TRBJ1-5 and V is TRBV15, with a possible D match to TRBD1 (5 bases). The CDR3 length is 17 residues. Trimming pared 3 bases from V and 1 base from J, leaving 16 bases between. Germline lookup yields CDR1 LNHNV and CDR2 YYDKDF (reference sequence). The DNA of the CDR3 is TGTGCCACCAGCAGTCGGTACCGTACAGGAAGCAATCAGCCCCAGCATTTT. This gives the protein CATSSRYRTGSNQPQHF.

The chain is built from TRBV3-1 (or the pseudogene TRBV3-2) and TRBJ2-5; TRBD2 might be the D (5 bases). This CDR3 is 13 amino acids long. Trimming took off 4 bases at V and 1 base at J, with 7 bases between the two ends. The germline gives CDR1 LGHDT, CDR2 YNNKEL (reference sequence). The CDR3 sequence is CASSREFQETQYF. The CDR3 DNA follows: TGTGCCAGCAGCCGGGAGTTCCAAGAGACCCAGTACTTC.

J is TRBJ1-5 and V is TRBV2; TRBD1 might be the D (6 bases). CDR3 length: 14 amino acids. V shed 4 bases and J shed 4 bases, with 11 bases lying between them. Germline V gene sequence: CDR1 SNHLY, CDR2 FYNNEI. The CDR3 nucleotides read TGTGCCAGCAGTGCGGGGCAGGGGAATCAGCCCCAGCATTTT. Its protein is CASSAGQGNQPQHF.

In this sample, this clone is medium-sized. CDR3: CASSSGGGTPRGYTF. CDR3 DNA sequence: TGTGCCAGCAGCTCTGGGGGGGGAACCCCTCGAGGCTACACCTTC. The gene calls are TRBV5-6 and TRBJ1-2; a weak D match, TRBD1 (5 bases). The CDR3 loop spans 15 amino acids. The V end was cut by 3 bases, the J end by 8 bases, with 20 bases between. The germline V gene encodes CDR1 SGHDT and CDR2 YYEEEE.

The chain couples TRBV9 to TRBJ1-1; weak D call: TRBD1 (5 bases). V dropped 0 bases and J dropped 3 bases, with 12 bases sitting between them. Germline V gene sequence: CDR1 SGDLS, CDR2 YYNGEE. The CDR3 runs 15 residues. The CDR3 DNA follows: TGTGCCAGCAGCGTAGCTCCCCGGGGGGACACTGAAGCTTTCTTT. Translated, it gives CASSVAPRGDTEAFF.

V is TRBV19 and J is TRBJ2-1; a weak D match, TRBD2 (5 bases). The V and J ends lost 3 bases and 7 bases respectively, with 7 bases between them. This CDR3 comprises 12 residues. Germline loops: CDR1 LNHDA, CDR2 SQIVND (reference sequence). The CDR3: CASSIRGNEQFF. CDR3 coding DNA: TGTGCCAGTAGTATCCGGGGTAATGAGCAGTTCTTC.

This chain connects TRBV19 to TRBJ1-6, with D possibly being TRBD1 (5 bases). The ends were cut back, 11 bases at V and 5 bases at J, with 10 bases in the middle. Germline V CDR1 and CDR2: LNHDA, SQIVND (reference sequence). The CDR3 sequence is 12 residues long. The CDR3 DNA follows: TGTGCCTCAGGGCACAATAATTCACCCCTCCACTTT. Protein product: CASGHNNSPLHF.

The chain combines TRBV7-3 with TRBJ1-1; D is unresolved. The germline gives CDR1 SGHTA, CDR2 FQGTGA. The CDR3 covers 13 residues. V was clipped by 4 bases and J by 3 bases, with 9 bases between them. The CDR3 sequence: CASSSRVDTEAFF. The DNA of the CDR3 is TGTGCCAGCAGCTCGCGGGTGGACACTGAAGCTTTCTTT.

The V call is TRBV4-2, the J call TRBJ1-2; 8 bases match TRBD1. CDR3 length: 14 amino acids. V dropped 0 bases and J dropped 3; count of bases not matched to a gene: 0. CDR1 is LGHNA and CDR2 is YNFKEQ in the germline V gene. The CDR3 coding sequence is TGTGCCAGCAGCCAAGAACAGGGGGACTATGGCTACACCTTC. The encoded protein is CASSQEQGDYGYTF.

The CDR3 here is CASSLIKASYEQYF. The CDR3, as DNA: TGTGCCAGCAGCTTGATCAAGGCCTCCTACGAGCAGTACTTC. The genes are TRBV13 and TRBJ2-7; D is unresolved. The CDR3 is 14 amino acids. V shed 3 bases and J shed 0 bases, with 9 bases lying between them. CDR1 is PRHDT and CDR2 is FYEKMQ in the germline V gene (reference sequence).

The chain recombines TRBV2 with TRBJ2-7; the D gene is possibly TRBD2 (5 bases). Trimming shortened V by 6 bases and J by 1 base, and 10 bases separated the two germline ends. The CDR3 spans 13 residues. Germline-derived CDR1 and CDR2 are SNHLY and FYNNEI. CDR3 DNA: TGTGCCAGCAGCCCGGACTGGTCCTACGAGCAGTACTTC. Translated: CASSPDWSYEQYF.